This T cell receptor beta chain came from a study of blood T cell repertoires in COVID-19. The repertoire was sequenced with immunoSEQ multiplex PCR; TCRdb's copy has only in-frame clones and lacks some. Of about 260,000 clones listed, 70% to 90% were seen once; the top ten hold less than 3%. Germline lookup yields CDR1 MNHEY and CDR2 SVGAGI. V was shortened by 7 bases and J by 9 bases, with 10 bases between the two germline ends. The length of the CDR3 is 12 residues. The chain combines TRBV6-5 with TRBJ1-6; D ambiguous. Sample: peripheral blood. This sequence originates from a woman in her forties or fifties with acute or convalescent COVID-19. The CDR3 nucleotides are TGTGCCAGCACTTTTGGCACTTCACCCCTCCACTTT. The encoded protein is CASTFGTSPLHF.